The 32 T cell receptor beta chains in this list originate from one sample, sequenced in a study of T cell responses to AZD1222 COVID-19 vaccine. Only in-frame clones appear in the TCRdb table, and some are missing; sequencing was by immunoSEQ multiplex PCR. The repertoire includes fewer than 150,000 clones, about 90% of them detected once, and about a tenth sits in the top ten. Specimen: peripheral blood, collected 28 days after the second AZD1222 dose. The receptor set was obtained from an adult who received the AZD1222 COVID-19 vaccine.

V is TRBV14 and J is TRBJ2-3; 8 bases agree with TRBD1. CDR3 length equals 15 residues. The J segment lost 0 bases and the V segment lost 4 bases, leaving 3 bases of the junction unmatched. Germline CDR1 SGHDN, CDR2 FVKESK. The CDR3, as DNA: TGTGCCAGCAGCCGGAGGACAGGGAGCACAGATACGCAGTATTTT. This encodes CASSRRTGSTDTQYF.

This clone is a singleton in its sample. The rearrangement joins TRBV30 to TRBJ1-2; D is undetermined. The CDR3 sequence is 15 residues long. The V end lost 0 bases, the J end lost 0 bases, and 11 bases lay between the germline ends. Per the germline V gene, CDR1 is GTSNPN and CDR2 is SVGIG (reference sequence). Written as DNA, the CDR3 is TGTGCCTGGAGTGTGTCCGGAGTCACTAACTATGGCTACACCTTC. Protein: CAWSVSGVTNYGYTF.

In this sample, this clone turned up once. V is TRBV27 and J is TRBJ1-6; tentatively, D is TRBD1 (5 bases). V lost 10 bases, J lost 12 bases, and 22 bases lay in between. The CDR3 loop spans 14 amino acids. Germline CDR1 is MNHEY and CDR2 is SMNVEV (reference sequence). Here the CDR3 DNA reads TGTGCCACCTCCGAGATGGGGGTCGAGATACCCCTCCACTTT. Its protein is CATSEMGVEIPLHF.

This sequence joins TRBV3-1 (or the pseudogene TRBV3-2) and TRBJ1-1; no clear D gene. This CDR3 is built from 14 residues. Trimming took 1 base from V and 5 from J, leaving 11 bases between them. Germline V lookup: CDR1 LGHDT, CDR2 YNNKEL (reference sequence). CDR3 DNA: TGTGCCAGCAGCCAAGGTGGGAGTTTGACTGAAGCTTTCTTT. It translates to CASSQGGSLTEAFF.

The V call is TRBV18, the J call TRBJ2-3; a weak D match, TRBD1 (5 bases). This CDR3 is 15 amino acids long. Germline V gene data show CDR1 as KGHSH and CDR2 as LQKENI. The V gene lost 1 base and the J gene lost 8 bases, with 16 bases spanning the gap. CDR3 DNA: TGTGCCAGCTCACCACGGACAAGGATACAGAGTACGCAGTATTTT. As protein: CASSPRTRIQSTQYF. The whole variable domain, filled in from reference TRBV18 and TRBJ2-3, reads NAGVMQNPRHLVRRRGQEARLRCSPMKGHSHVYWYRQLPEEGLKFMVYLQKENIIDESGMPKERFSAEFPKEGPSILRIQQVVRGDSAAYFCASSPRTRIQSTQYFGPGTRLTVL.

V gene TRBV7-6 combines with J gene TRBJ2-1, with TRBD2 matching over 7 bases. V was clipped by 1 base and J by 4 bases; unmatched bases: 10. CDR3 length: 17 amino acids. Germline V gene lookup returns CDR1 SGHVS and CDR2 FNYEAQ. This CDR3 reads CASSLGVGAGLYNEQFF. CDR3 nucleotide sequence: TGTGCCAGCAGCTTAGGGGTTGGAGCGGGGCTTTACAATGAGCAGTTCTTC. The variable domain in full, completed from reference TRBV7-6 and TRBJ2-1, reads GAGVSQSPRYKVTKRGQDVALRCDPISGHVSLYWYRQALGQGPEFLTYFNYEAQQDKSGLPNDRFSAERPEGSISTLTIQRTEQRDSAMYRCASSLGVGAGLYNEQFFGPGTRLTVL.

This chain connects TRBV5-6 to TRBJ1-2; 9 bases line up with TRBD1. Trimming took 3 bases from V and 4 from J; bases not matched to a gene: 7. The CDR3 extends over 15 amino acids. Per germline, CDR1 SGHDT and CDR2 YYEEEE. The CDR3 DNA reads TGTGCCAGCAGCTGGGACAGGGACCCCGGCTATGGCTACACCTTC. Amino acids: CASSWDRDPGYGYTF.

The gene calls are TRBV9 and TRBJ1-1, with a weak D call TRBD1 (5 bases). Germline V gives CDR1 SGDLS, CDR2 YYNGEE. This CDR3 is built from 14 residues. Trimming removed 4 bases at V and 3 bases at J, with 13 bases between. CDR3 loop: CASSPGGGDTEAFF. The CDR3 coding sequence is TGTGCCAGCAGCCCCGGGGGTGGGGACACTGAAGCTTTCTTT. Full variable domain (rest looked up from reference TRBV9 and TRBJ1-1): DSGVTQTPKHLITATGQRVTLRCSPRSGDLSVYWYQQSLDQGLQFLIQYYNGEERAKGNILERFSAQQFPDLHSELNLSSLELGDSALYFCASSPGGGDTEAFFGQGTRLTVV.

The chain uses TRBV7-6 and TRBJ1-1, with a tentative D call TRBD1 (6 bases). CDR3 length: 13 amino acids. The V gene's germline CDR1 is SGHVS and CDR2 FNYEAQ. V dropped 8 bases and J dropped 2 bases, with 12 bases sitting between them. CDR3 sequence (DNA): TGTGCCAGCTCGGGACAATTCAACACTGAAGCTTTCTTT. Translation: CASSGQFNTEAFF.

The chain links TRBV6-5 to TRBJ1-6; D ambiguous. CDR3 length: 14 amino acids. Between the trimmed V and J ends, which lost 6 bases and 6 bases, there was a span of 12 bases. Germline-derived CDR1 and CDR2 are MNHEY and SVGAGI. The CDR3 loop reads CASSPPPGNSPLHF. In nucleotides, the CDR3 is TGTGCCAGCAGCCCCCCCCCGGGTAATTCACCCCTCCACTTT.

The V and J genes are TRBV28 and TRBJ1-1; no clear D gene. V lost 7 bases to trimming and J lost 0 bases, with 6 bases between them. The germline V gene has CDR1 MDHEN and CDR2 SYDVKM. The CDR3 length is 12 residues. The CDR3 bases are TGTGCCAGCAATGGGGTGAACACTGAAGCTTTCTTT. This encodes CASNGVNTEAFF. Together with reference TRBV28 and TRBJ1-1, the CDR3 gives the full variable domain: DVKVTQSSRYLVKRTGEKVFLECVQDMDHENMFWYRQDPGLGLRLIYFSYDVKMKEKGDIPEGYSVSREKKERFSLILESASTNQTSMYLCASNGVNTEAFFGQGTRLTVV.

The CDR3 spells CASSQDQGPQHF. DNA for the CDR3: TGTGCCAGCAGCCAAGATCAGGGGCCCCAGCATTTT. V is TRBV3-1 (or the pseudogene TRBV3-2) and J is TRBJ1-5; tentative D call: TRBD1 (5 bases). The CDR3 length is 12 residues. Trimming took off 0 bases at V and 9 bases at J, with 6 bases between the two ends. Germline V gene sequence: CDR1 LGHDT, CDR2 YNNKEL (reference sequence).

The rearrangement joins TRBV27 to TRBJ2-1; D might be TRBD2 (5 bases). V was cut by 10 bases and J by 4 bases, with 11 bases left in between. The CDR3 is 12 amino acids. CDR1 is MNHEY and CDR2 is SMNVEV in the germline V gene (reference sequence). For the CDR3, the DNA is TGTGCCACCCGGACTCTATACAATGAGCAGTTCTTC. It specifies CATRTLYNEQFF.

The chain carries TRBV6-5 and TRBJ1-6; TRBD1 matches at 9 bases. This CDR3 spans 14 amino acids. V gave up 6 bases and J gave up 7 bases; unmatched junction bases: 4. Germline CDR1 MNHEY, CDR2 SVGAGI. CDR3 nucleotide sequence: TGTGCCAGCAGGGGGACAGGGACGAATTCACCCCTCCACTTT. Translation: CASRGTGTNSPLHF.

This clone was recorded a few times. V usage is TRBV24-1 and J usage is TRBJ2-2; 9 bases are a match to TRBD1. Germline V gene data show CDR1 as KGHDR and CDR2 as SFDVKD. Trimming took 7 bases from V and 6 from J; bases not matched to a gene: 8. The CDR3 loop spans 15 amino acids. The CDR3 sequence: CATSQHRGRAGELFF. CDR3 DNA: TGTGCCACCAGCCAGCACAGGGGGCGCGCCGGGGAGCTGTTTTTT.

The genes are TRBV10-3 and TRBJ1-3; maybe TRBD1 (6 bases). V lost 9 bases to trimming and J lost 4 bases, with 13 bases between them. The CDR3 runs to 13 residues. Looked up from germline, CDR1 is ENHRY and CDR2 is SYGVKD. The DNA for the CDR3 is TGTGCCATTACAGGGACGGAGGGAAACACCATATATTTT. This sequence encodes CAITGTEGNTIYF.

The V call is TRBV24-1, the J call TRBJ1-2, with 7 bases aligning to TRBD1. Per the germline V gene, CDR1 is KGHDR and CDR2 is SFDVKD. V lost 2 bases, J lost 4 bases, and 9 bases stayed unmatched. The CDR3 contains 16 residues. CDR3 DNA sequence: TGTGCCACCAGTGATTCCTACCGACAGGGACCCTATGGCTACACCTTC. As protein: CATSDSYRQGPYGYTF.

CDR3 protein: CASSLATGDEQFF. CDR3 nucleotides: TGTGCCAGCAGTTTAGCGACAGGGGATGAGCAGTTCTTC. This chain joins TRBV27 and TRBJ2-1, with TRBD1 matching 8 bases. Germline-derived CDR1 and CDR2 are MNHEY and SMNVEV (reference sequence). This CDR3 comprises 13 residues. V was clipped by 2 bases and J by 8 bases; unmatched bases: 2.

This clone was counted once. The chain combines TRBV7-7 with TRBJ2-2; D may be TRBD1 or TRBD2 (5 bases each). Per germline, CDR1 SSHAT and CDR2 FNYEAQ (reference sequence). The CDR3 runs 13 residues. The CDR3 DNA follows: TGTGCTAGCGCTTTAGGGGCTTCCGGGGAGCTGTTTTTT. This codes for CASALGASGELFF. The variable domain in full, completed from reference TRBV7-7 and TRBJ2-2, reads GAGVSQSPRYKVTKRGQDVTLRCDPISSHATLYWYQQALGQGPEFLTYFNYEAQPDKSGLPSDRFSAERPEGSISTLTIQRTEQRDSAMYRCASALGASGELFFGEGSRLTVL.

V and J are TRBV9 and TRBJ1-1; D uncertain. Trimming cost V 0 bases and J 4 bases, with 10 bases left between them. Germline V gene sequence: CDR1 SGDLS, CDR2 YYNGEE. CDR3 length: 14 amino acids. The CDR3 sequence is CASSVVKGSTEAFF. The CDR3 DNA reads as TGTGCCAGCAGCGTAGTGAAGGGCTCCACTGAAGCTTTCTTT.

The chain couples TRBV2 to TRBJ2-5; the D gene is possibly TRBD1 (7 bases). V was trimmed by 7 bases and J by 6 bases, leaving 18 bases between them. Germline V CDR1 and CDR2: SNHLY, FYNNEI. This CDR3 region has 14 residues. DNA of the CDR3: TGTGCCAGCACCCCAGACAGGGCGGGGAAGACCCAGTACTTC. It codes for CASTPDRAGKTQYF.

The CDR3: CASSLLSGNSYNEQFF. The CDR3 DNA sequence: TGCGCCAGCAGCTTACTCAGCGGGAACTCGTACAATGAGCAGTTCTTC. This sequence joins TRBV5-1 and TRBJ2-1; the match to TRBD2 covers 7 bases. Germline lookup yields CDR1 SGHRS and CDR2 YFSETQ. This CDR3 is 16 amino acids long. V gave up 2 bases and J gave up 4 bases; unmatched junction bases: 9. The full variable domain, its missing parts supplied by reference TRBV5-1 and TRBJ2-1, is KAGVTQTPRYLIKTRGQQVTLSCSPISGHRSVSWYQQTPGQGLQFLFEYFSETQRNKGNFPGRFSGRQFSNSRSEMNVSTLELGDSALYLCASSLLSGNSYNEQFFGPGTRLTVL.

J is TRBJ1-1 and V is TRBV5-4; 11 bases match TRBD1. With 0 bases clipped from V and 3 bases from J, the junction kept 1 base outside the gene matches. Germline CDR1 is SGHNT and CDR2 is YYREEE (reference sequence). The CDR3 contains 15 residues. In DNA form, the CDR3 reads TGTGCCAGCAGCTTGGGGGGACAGGGGGACACTGAAGCTTTCTTT. Translated, it gives CASSLGGQGDTEAFF. Looking up the rest from reference TRBV5-4 and TRBJ1-1 gives the full variable domain: ETGVTQSPTHLIKTRGQQVTLRCSSQSGHNTVSWYQQALGQGPQFIFQYYREEENGRGNFPPRFSGLQFPNYSSELNVNALELDDSALYLCASSLGGQGDTEAFFGQGTRLTVV.

The chain combines TRBV19 with TRBJ1-5; 7 nucleotides line up with TRBD1. Looked up from germline, CDR1 is LNHDA and CDR2 is SQIVND (reference sequence). The CDR3 is 12 residues long. Trimming at V came to 8 bases and at J to 10 bases, leaving 8 bases not matched to a gene. The CDR3 here is CASDSYRGPQHF. In nucleotides, the CDR3 is TGTGCCAGTGACTCATACAGGGGCCCCCAGCATTTT.

The V gene is TRBV6-5, the J gene TRBJ2-4; D might be TRBD1 (6 bases). Trimming took off 6 bases at V and 0 bases at J, with 12 bases between the two ends. This CDR3 is built from 15 residues. Per the germline V gene, CDR1 is MNHEY and CDR2 is SVGAGI. As DNA, the CDR3 is TGTGCCAGCAGCGGGACAATCTTAGCCAAAAACATTCAGTACTTC. Translating it yields CASSGTILAKNIQYF.

This clone was seen only a few times. This sequence joins TRBV7-6 and TRBJ2-1, with 7 bases identical to TRBD1. The CDR3 totals 14 residues. Trimming at V came to 6 bases and at J to 6 bases, leaving 8 bases not matched to a gene. The germline V gene encodes CDR1 SGHVS and CDR2 FNYEAQ. Here the CDR3 DNA reads TGTGCCAGCAGGGGGGACAGCAACCTCAATGAGCAGTTCTTC. Translating gives CASRGDSNLNEQFF. Combining the CDR3 with reference TRBV7-6 and TRBJ2-1 gives the whole variable domain GAGVSQSPRYKVTKRGQDVALRCDPISGHVSLYWYRQALGQGPEFLTYFNYEAQQDKSGLPNDRFSAERPEGSISTLTIQRTEQRDSAMYRCASRGDSNLNEQFFGPGTRLTVL.

The table lists this clone with a few counts. V is TRBV5-4 and J is TRBJ2-2, with 7 nucleotides matching TRBD2. V shed 7 bases, J shed 3 bases, and the junction held 6 bases outside the gene matches. CDR3 length equals 14 residues. Looked up from germline, CDR1 is SGHNT and CDR2 is YYREEE (reference sequence). In DNA form, the CDR3 reads TGTGCCAGCCGGGCTAGCGGATACACCGGGGAGCTGTTTTTT. Amino acids: CASRASGYTGELFF.

The chain is built from TRBV7-8 and TRBJ1-1; 12 bases match TRBD1. The CDR3 totals 16 residues. The V gene's germline CDR1 is SGHVS and CDR2 FQNEAQ. V shed 5 bases and J 0 bases; nucleotides not matched to a gene: 4. CDR3 coding DNA: TGTGCCAGCAGCGGGGGGACAGGGGGCATGAACACTGAAGCTTTCTTT. As protein: CASSGGTGGMNTEAFF.

This clone is a singleton in its sample. The chain links TRBV7-9 to TRBJ2-7; a possible D gene is TRBD1 (6 bases). Per the germline V gene, CDR1 is SEHNR and CDR2 is FQNEAQ (reference sequence). The CDR3 length is 17 residues. With 4 bases removed from V and 1 base from J, the gap between germline ends came to 20 bases. CDR3 residues: CASSSYPRGGNSYEQYF. The CDR3 bases are TGTGCCAGCAGCTCATACCCCAGGGGCGGCAATTCCTACGAGCAGTACTTC.

The chain carries TRBV7-9 and TRBJ2-2, with D maybe TRBD1 (6 bases). Trimming stripped 3 bases from V and 3 bases from J, with 14 bases between. The CDR3 has 16 amino acids. Germline loops: CDR1 SEHNR, CDR2 FQNEAQ (reference sequence). The CDR3 nucleotides are TGTGCCAGCAGCTTTCCACCATACAGGGACACCGGGGAGCTGTTTTTT. Encoded protein: CASSFPPYRDTGELFF.

This clone is a singleton in its sample. This chain links TRBV19 with TRBJ2-7; the match to TRBD2 covers 13 bases. The V and J ends lost 8 bases and 1 base, in that order; junction bases with no gene match: 8. The CDR3 loop spans 16 amino acids. Germline V gene data show CDR1 as LNHDA and CDR2 as SQIVND (reference sequence). The chain's CDR3 is CASARGTSGISYEQYF. The DNA for the CDR3 is TGTGCCAGTGCTCGAGGGACTAGCGGGATTTCCTACGAGCAGTACTTC.

Concerning this clone itself: One end of the junction fails to match germline, which may point to a read error. CDR3 bases: TGTGCCAGCAGCGAAGACGGCACAGCAAAACTGTTTTTT. Translating it yields CASSEDGTAKLFF. J is TRBJ1-4 and V is TRBV3-1 (or the pseudogene TRBV3-2); D gene uncertain. Germline V gene sequence: CDR1 LGHDT, CDR2 YNNKEL (reference sequence). The CDR3 runs to 13 residues.